This TCR beta chain was retrieved from a study of identical twins. Study findings and constraints: Whereas memory repertoires showed no such difference, abundant cord blood beta clonotypes carried fewer insertions.

Only a few counts were recorded for this clonotype. Its antigen is as yet unknown. TCRdb ran MiXCR on the 5' RACE reads and lists one entry per CDR3 protein. The table has 400,000 to 500,000 distinct CDR3 sequences, less than 20% seen once. Healthy Caucasian donors formed the entire cohort. CDR1 is LGHNA, CDR2 YSLEER, per germline. The junction had 9 bases not matched to a gene; V was cut back by 0 bases and J by 1 base. The CDR3 extends over 19 amino acids. This chain links TRBV4-3 with TRBJ2-3; 11 nucleotides match TRBD2. The sequence came from a man between 50 and 59 years old in good health. What was sequenced was naive T cells sorted from blood. DNA of the CDR3: TGCGCCAGCAGCCAAGATTCTATTCTAGCGGGGGGTGGCACAGATACGCAGTATTTT. Its protein is CASSQDSILAGGGTDTQYF.